Given below is one TCR beta chain in context. This sample was taken from a study of OX40 agonist ivuxolimab in advanced cancers. Sequenced by immunoSEQ multiplex PCR; TCRdb stores in-frame clones only, minus some. The repertoire consists of some 68,000 clones, with about 85% occurring once and the leading ten covering approximately 1.1%. The V and J ends lost 6 bases and 4 bases, in that order; junction bases with no gene match: 8. CDR1 KGHSH and CDR2 LQKENI come from the germline V gene. The CDR3 consists of 15 residues. The sequence came from an adult with an advanced solid tumor such as melanoma, head and neck, liver or kidney cancer. Source: CD4+ or CD8+ T cells sorted from blood, taken in a trial of the OX40 agonist ivuxolimab. The chain recombines TRBV18 with TRBJ1-5, with 8 bases identical to TRBD1. The DNA of the CDR3 is TGTGCCAGCTCCAAGACAGGGGATGAGAATCAGCCCCAGCATTTT. This sequence encodes CASSKTGDENQPQHF. Combining the CDR3 with reference TRBV18 and TRBJ1-5 gives the whole variable domain NAGVMQNPRHLVRRRGQEARLRCSPMKGHSHVYWYRQLPEEGLKFMVYLQKENIIDESGMPKERFSAEFPKEGPSILRIQQVVRGDSAAYFCASSKTGDENQPQHFGDGTRLSIL.